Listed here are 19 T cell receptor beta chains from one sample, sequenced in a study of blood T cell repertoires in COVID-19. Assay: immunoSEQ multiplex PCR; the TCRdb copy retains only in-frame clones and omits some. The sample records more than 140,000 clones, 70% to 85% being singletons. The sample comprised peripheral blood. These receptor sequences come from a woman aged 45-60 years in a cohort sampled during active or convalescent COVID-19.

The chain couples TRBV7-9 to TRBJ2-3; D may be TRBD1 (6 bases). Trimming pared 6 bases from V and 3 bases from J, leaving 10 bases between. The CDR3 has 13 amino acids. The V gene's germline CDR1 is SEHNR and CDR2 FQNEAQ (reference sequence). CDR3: CASRPDRTDTQYF. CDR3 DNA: TGTGCCAGCAGACCAGACAGGACAGATACGCAGTATTTT.

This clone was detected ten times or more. CDR3 loop: CASSSWIAGSTDTQYF. The CDR3 DNA follows: TGCGCCAGCAGCTCCTGGATAGCGGGGAGCACAGATACGCAGTATTTT. The genes are TRBV5-1 and TRBJ2-3; 8 nucleotides agree with TRBD2. There are 16 residues in the CDR3. Germline CDR1 SGHRS, CDR2 YFSETQ. V trimming: 3 bases; J trimming: 0 bases; junction bases outside the gene matches: 6.

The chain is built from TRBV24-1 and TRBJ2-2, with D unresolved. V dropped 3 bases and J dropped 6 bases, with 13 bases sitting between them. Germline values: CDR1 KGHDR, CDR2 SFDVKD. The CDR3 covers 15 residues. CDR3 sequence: CATSDPTTESGELFF. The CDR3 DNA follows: TGTGCCACCAGTGATCCAACCACCGAGTCCGGGGAGCTGTTTTTT.

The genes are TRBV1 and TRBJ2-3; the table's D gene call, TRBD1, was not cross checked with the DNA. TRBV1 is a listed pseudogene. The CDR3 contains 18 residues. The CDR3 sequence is CTSSQEGAWAASTDTQYF. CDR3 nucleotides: TGCACCAGCAGCCAAGAGGGGGCCTGGGCGGCAAGCACAGATACGCAGTATTTT.

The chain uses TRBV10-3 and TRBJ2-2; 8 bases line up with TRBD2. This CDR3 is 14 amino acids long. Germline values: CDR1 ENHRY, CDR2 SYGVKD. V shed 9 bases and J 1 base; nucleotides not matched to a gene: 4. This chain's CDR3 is CAIERGRNTGELFF. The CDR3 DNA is TGTGCCATAGAGCGGGGGCGGAACACCGGGGAGCTGTTTTTT.

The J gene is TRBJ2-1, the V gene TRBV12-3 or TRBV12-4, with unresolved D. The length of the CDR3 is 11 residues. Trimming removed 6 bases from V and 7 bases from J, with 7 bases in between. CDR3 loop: CASSEVNEQFF. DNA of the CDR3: TGTGCCAGCAGCGAGGTAAATGAGCAGTTCTTC.

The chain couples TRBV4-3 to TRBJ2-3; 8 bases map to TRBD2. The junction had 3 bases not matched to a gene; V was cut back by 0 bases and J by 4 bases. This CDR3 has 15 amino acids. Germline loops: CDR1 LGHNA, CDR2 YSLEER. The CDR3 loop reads CASSQERREADTQYF. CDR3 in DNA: TGCGCCAGCAGCCAAGAAAGGCGGGAGGCAGATACGCAGTATTTT.

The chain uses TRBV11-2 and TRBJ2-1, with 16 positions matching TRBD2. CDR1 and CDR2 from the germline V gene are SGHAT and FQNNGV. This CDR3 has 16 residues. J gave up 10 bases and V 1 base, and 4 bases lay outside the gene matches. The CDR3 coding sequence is TGTGCCAGCAGCTTAGTGGGACTAGCGGGGGGGCCCGAGCAGTTCTTC. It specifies CASSLVGLAGGPEQFF.

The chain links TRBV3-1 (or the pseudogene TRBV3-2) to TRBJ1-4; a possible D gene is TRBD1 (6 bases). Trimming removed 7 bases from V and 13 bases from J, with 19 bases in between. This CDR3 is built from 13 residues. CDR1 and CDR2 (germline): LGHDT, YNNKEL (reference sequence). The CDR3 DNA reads TGTGCCAGCACCCAGAGGCCGGGACACGGACTGTTTTTT. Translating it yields CASTQRPGHGLFF.

Written as DNA, the CDR3 is TGTGCCAGCAGTTTTGAGCCCCTAGCGGGGGTGGGTGAGCAGTTCTTC. Residues: CASSFEPLAGVGEQFF. The chain uses TRBV27 and TRBJ2-1; 10 nucleotides align to TRBD2. The junction had 11 bases not matched to a gene; V was cut back by 3 bases and J by 9 bases. CDR3 length: 16 amino acids. In germline, CDR1 is MNHEY, CDR2 SMNVEV (reference sequence).

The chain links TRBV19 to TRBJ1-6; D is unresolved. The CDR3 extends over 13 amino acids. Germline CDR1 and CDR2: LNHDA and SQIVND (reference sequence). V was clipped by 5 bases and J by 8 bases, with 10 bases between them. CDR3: CASSPGPDSPLHF. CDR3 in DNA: TGTGCCAGTAGTCCGGGTCCGGATTCACCCCTCCACTTT.

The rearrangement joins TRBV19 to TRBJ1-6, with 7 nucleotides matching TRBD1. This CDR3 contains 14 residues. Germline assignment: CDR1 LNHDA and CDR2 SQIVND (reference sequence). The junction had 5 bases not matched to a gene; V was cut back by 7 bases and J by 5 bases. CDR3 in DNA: TGTGCCAGTACCGTCGACAGGGATAATTCACCCCTCCACTTT. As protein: CASTVDRDNSPLHF. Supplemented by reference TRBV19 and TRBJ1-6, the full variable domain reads DGGITQSPKYLFRKEGQNVTLSCEQNLNHDAMYWYRQDPGQGLRLIYYSQIVNDFQKGDIAEGYSVSREKKESFPLTVTSAQKNPTAFYLCASTVDRDNSPLHFGNGTRLTVT.

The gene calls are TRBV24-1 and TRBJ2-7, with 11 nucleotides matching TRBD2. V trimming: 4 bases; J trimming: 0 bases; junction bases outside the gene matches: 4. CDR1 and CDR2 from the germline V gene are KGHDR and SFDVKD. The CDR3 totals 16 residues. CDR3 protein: CATSEITSGGSYEQYF. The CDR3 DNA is TGTGCCACCAGTGAGATTACTAGCGGGGGCTCCTACGAGCAGTACTTC.

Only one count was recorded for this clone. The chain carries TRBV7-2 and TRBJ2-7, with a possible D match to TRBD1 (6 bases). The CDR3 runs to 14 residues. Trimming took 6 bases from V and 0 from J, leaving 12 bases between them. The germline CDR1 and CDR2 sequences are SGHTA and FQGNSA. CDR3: CASRPSGHSYEQYF. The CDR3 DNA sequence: TGTGCCAGCAGGCCGTCGGGACACTCCTACGAGCAGTACTTC.

This CDR3 is CASSFDGLNTEAFF. CDR3 bases: TGCGCCAGCAGCTTCGATGGCCTGAACACTGAAGCTTTCTTT. The V call is TRBV5-1, the J call TRBJ1-1; D is unresolved. Germline CDR1 SGHRS, CDR2 YFSETQ. The CDR3 is made up of 14 amino acids. V gave up 2 bases and J gave up 0 bases, with 8 bases separating them.

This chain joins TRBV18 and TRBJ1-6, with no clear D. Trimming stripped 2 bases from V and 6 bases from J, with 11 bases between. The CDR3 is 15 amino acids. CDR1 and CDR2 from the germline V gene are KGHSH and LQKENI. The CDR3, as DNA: TGTGCCAGCTCACCAGGGCAAGCCATTAATTCACCCCTCCACTTT. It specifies CASSPGQAINSPLHF.

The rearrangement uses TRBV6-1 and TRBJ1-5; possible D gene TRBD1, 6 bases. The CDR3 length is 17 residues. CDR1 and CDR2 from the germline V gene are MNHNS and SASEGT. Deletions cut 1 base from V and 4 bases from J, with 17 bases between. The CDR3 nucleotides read TGTGCCAGCAGTGAAGGAGCGGACAGTGAGGGGAATCAGCCCCAGCATTTT. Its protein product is CASSEGADSEGNQPQHF.

CDR3 sequence (DNA): TGCAGCGCCGGGGGGCCCCGGGACAATGAGCAGTTCTTC. Translated: CSAGGPRDNEQFF. This chain joins TRBV29-1 and TRBJ2-1, with TRBD2 as a possible D gene (7 bases). The CDR3 has 13 residues. Germline values: CDR1 SQVTM, CDR2 ANQGSEA. Trimming took 7 bases from V and 5 from J, leaving 15 bases between them.

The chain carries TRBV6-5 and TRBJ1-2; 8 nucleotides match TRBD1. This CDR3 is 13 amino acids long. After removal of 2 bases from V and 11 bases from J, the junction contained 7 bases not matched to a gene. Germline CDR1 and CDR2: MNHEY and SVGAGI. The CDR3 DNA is TGTGCCAGCAGTTACGGGCAGGGGGCGCCTTACACCTTC. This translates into CASSYGQGAPYTF.